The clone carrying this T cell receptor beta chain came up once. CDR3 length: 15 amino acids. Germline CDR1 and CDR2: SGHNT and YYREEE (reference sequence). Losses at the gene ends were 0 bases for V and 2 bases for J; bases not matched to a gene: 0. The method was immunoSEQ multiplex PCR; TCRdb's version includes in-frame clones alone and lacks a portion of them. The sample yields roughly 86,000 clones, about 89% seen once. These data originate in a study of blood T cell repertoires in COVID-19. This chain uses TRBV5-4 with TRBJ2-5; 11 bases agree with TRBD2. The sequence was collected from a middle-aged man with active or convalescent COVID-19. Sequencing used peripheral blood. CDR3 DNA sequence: TGTGCCAGCAGCTTGGGACTAGCGGGGCAAGAGACCCAGTACTTC. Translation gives CASSLGLAGQETQYF.